The 8 T cell receptor beta chains given below trace back to one sample, sequenced in a study of T cells in localized non-small cell lung cancer. Sequencing was performed with immunoSEQ multiplex PCR; in TCRdb, only in-frame clones are kept and a portion is missing. The repertoire consists of approximately 45,000 clones, with 86% occurring once and the leading ten covering roughly 2.5%. This specimen consisted of PBMCs, obtained before any cancer treatment. All receptors come from a man between 40 and 69 years old with stage II lung adenocarcinoma.

The chain is built from TRBV6-6 and TRBJ2-7; TRBD1 matches at 7 bases. The CDR3 extends over 13 amino acids. J was trimmed by 5 bases and V by 6 bases; bases with no gene match: 7. Per germline, CDR1 MNHNY and CDR2 SVGAGI (reference sequence). This CDR3 is CASRAWTGNEQYF. CDR3 coding DNA: TGTGCCAGCAGAGCGTGGACAGGCAACGAGCAGTACTTC.

With respect to this clone: A read error is likely, as this CDR3 ends without the conserved phenylalanine or tryptophan. The chain combines TRBV10-3 with TRBJ1-2; a weak D match, TRBD1 (6 bases). The CDR3 has 13 residues. Germline assignment: CDR1 ENHRY and CDR2 SYGVKD. V gave up 3 bases and J gave up 7 bases, with 12 bases separating them. The CDR3 DNA follows: TGTGCCATCAGTGATGGGACAACGACTGGCTACACCCTC. Protein sequence: CAISDGTTTGYTL.

The rearrangement uses TRBV19 and TRBJ1-4, with D possibly matching TRBD1 (5 bases). Between the trimmed V and J ends, which lost 6 bases and 8 bases, there was a span of 16 bases. This CDR3 is built from 14 residues. The germline CDR1 and CDR2 sequences are LNHDA and SQIVND (reference sequence). CDR3 protein: CASRGTAVGEKLFF. The CDR3 bases are TGTGCCAGTAGGGGGACGGCCGTGGGGGAAAAACTGTTTTTT.

The chain has TRBV13 and TRBJ2-3; 9 bases are a match to TRBD1. The CDR3 is 15 residues long. The germline V gene encodes CDR1 PRHDT and CDR2 FYEKMQ (reference sequence). J gave up 3 bases and V 1 base, and 2 bases lay outside the gene matches. CDR3 nucleotides: TGTGCCAGCAGCTTAGACGGACAGGGGACAGATACGCAGTATTTT. Translation gives CASSLDGQGTDTQYF.

This rearrangement joins TRBV2 to TRBJ1-4, with D maybe TRBD1 (6 bases). CDR1 and CDR2 from the germline V gene are SNHLY and FYNNEI. Trimming took 6 bases from V and 6 from J, leaving 11 bases between them. This CDR3 region has 13 residues. The CDR3 DNA is TGTGCCAGCAGGGTACAGGGAGATGAAAAACTGTTTTTT. Protein sequence: CASRVQGDEKLFF.

The chain recombines TRBV7-3 with TRBJ2-1; D is uncertain. Germline CDR1 is SGHTA and CDR2 is FQGTGA. V was pared by 0 bases and J by 8 bases, with 11 bases between. The CDR3 consists of 14 residues. CDR3 loop: CASSLTAQGDEQFF. The CDR3 DNA reads TGTGCCAGCAGCTTAACGGCACAAGGCGATGAGCAGTTCTTC. Based on the CDR3 plus reference TRBV7-3 and TRBJ2-1, the full variable domain is GAGVSQTPSNKVTEKGKYVELRCDPISGHTALYWYRQSLGQGPEFLIYFQGTGAADDSGLPNDRFFAVRPEGSVSTLKIQRTERGDSAVYLCASSLTAQGDEQFFGPGTRLTVL.

CDR3 loop: CASRLAGGETQYF. DNA for the CDR3: TGTGCCAGCAGACTAGCGGGGGGAGAGACCCAGTACTTC. V and J are TRBV14 and TRBJ2-5; 12 bases map to TRBD2. The germline V gene encodes CDR1 SGHDN and CDR2 FVKESK. V dropped 6 bases and J dropped 4; count of bases not matched to a gene: 0. There are 13 residues in the CDR3. The whole variable domain, remainder taken from reference TRBV14 and TRBJ2-5, is EAGVTQFPSHSVIEKGQTVTLRCDPISGHDNLYWYRRVMGKEIKFLLHFVKESKQDESGMPNNRFLAERTGGTYSTLKVQPAELEDSGVYFCASRLAGGETQYFGPGTRLLVL.

V usage is TRBV9 and J usage is TRBJ1-6; 8 bases align to TRBD1. V dropped 2 bases and J dropped 7; count of bases not matched to a gene: 11. CDR3 length equals 17 residues. Germline V CDR1 and CDR2: SGDLS, YYNGEE. The CDR3 sequence: CASSVGGGTGQNSPLHF. DNA for the CDR3: TGTGCCAGCAGCGTCGGGGGAGGGACAGGACAGAATTCACCCCTCCACTTT.